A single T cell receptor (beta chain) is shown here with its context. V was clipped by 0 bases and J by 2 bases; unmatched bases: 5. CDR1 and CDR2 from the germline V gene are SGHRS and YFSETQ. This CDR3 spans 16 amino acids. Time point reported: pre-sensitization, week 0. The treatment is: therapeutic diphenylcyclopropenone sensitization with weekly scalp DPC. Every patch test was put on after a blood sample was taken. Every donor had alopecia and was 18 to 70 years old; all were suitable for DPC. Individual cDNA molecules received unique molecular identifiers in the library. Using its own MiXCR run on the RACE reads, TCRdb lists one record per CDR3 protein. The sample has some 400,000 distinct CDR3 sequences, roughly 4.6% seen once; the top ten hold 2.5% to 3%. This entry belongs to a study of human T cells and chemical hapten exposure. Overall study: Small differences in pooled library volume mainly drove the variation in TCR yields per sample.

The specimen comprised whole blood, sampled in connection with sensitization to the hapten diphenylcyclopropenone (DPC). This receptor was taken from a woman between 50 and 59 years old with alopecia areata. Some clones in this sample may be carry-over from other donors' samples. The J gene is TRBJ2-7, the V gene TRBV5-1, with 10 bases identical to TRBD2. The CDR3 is CASSLEPSGGTYEQYF. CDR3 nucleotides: TGCGCCAGCAGCTTGGAACCTAGCGGGGGAACCTACGAGCAGTACTTC.